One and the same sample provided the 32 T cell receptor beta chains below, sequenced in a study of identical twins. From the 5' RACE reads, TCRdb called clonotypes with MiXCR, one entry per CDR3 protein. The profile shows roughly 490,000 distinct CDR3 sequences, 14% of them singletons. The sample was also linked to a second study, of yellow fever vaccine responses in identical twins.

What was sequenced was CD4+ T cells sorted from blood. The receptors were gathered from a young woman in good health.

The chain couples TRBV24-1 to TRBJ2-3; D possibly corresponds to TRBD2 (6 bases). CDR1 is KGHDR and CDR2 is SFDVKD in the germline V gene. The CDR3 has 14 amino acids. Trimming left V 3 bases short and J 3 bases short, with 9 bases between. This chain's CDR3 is CATSDPGETDTQYF. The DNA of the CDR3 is TGTGCCACCAGTGATCCGGGAGAAACAGATACGCAGTATTTT.

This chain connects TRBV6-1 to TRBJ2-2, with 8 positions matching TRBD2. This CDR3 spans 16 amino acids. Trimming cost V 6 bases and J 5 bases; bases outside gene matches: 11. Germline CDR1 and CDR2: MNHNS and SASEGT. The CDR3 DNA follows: TGTGCCAGCAGCTCGGCCTCGGGGGGGGTTACCGGGGAGCTGTTTTTT. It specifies CASSSASGGVTGELFF.

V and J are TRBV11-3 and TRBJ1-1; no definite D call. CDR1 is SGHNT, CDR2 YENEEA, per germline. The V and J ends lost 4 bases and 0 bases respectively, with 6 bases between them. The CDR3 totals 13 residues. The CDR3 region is CASSSHVNTEAFF. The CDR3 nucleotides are TGTGCCAGCAGCTCCCACGTGAACACTGAAGCTTTCTTT.

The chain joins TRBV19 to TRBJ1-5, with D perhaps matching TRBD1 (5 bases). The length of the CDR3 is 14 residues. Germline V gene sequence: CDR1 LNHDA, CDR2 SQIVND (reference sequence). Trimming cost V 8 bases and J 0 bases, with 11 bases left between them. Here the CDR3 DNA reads TGTGCCAGTGGGACGGAAATTAGCAATCAGCCCCAGCATTTT. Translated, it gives CASGTEISNQPQHF.

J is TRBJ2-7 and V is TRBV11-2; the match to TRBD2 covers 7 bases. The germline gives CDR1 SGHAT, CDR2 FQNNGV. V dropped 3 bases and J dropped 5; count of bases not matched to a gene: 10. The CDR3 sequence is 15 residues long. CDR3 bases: TGTGCCAGCAGCTTCAGCGGGACCATGGGGCACGAGCAGTACTTC. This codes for CASSFSGTMGHEQYF.

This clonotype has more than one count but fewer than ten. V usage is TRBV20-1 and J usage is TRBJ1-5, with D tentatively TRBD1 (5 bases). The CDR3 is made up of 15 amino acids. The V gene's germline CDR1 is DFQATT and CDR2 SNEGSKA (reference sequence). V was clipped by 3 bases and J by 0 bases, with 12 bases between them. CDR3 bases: TGCAGTGCTAGGAGCAGGGAACCTAGCAATCAGCCCCAGCATTTT. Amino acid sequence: CSARSREPSNQPQHF.

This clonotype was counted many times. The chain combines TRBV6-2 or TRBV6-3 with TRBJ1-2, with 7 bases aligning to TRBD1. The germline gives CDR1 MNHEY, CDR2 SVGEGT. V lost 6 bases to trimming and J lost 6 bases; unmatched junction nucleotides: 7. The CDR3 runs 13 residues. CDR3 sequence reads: CASSRDRADGYTF. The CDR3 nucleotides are TGTGCCAGCAGCCGCGACAGGGCGGATGGCTACACCTTC.

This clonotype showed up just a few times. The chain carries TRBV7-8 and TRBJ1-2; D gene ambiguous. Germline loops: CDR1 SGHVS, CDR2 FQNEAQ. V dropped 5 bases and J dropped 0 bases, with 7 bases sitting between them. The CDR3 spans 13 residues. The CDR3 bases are TGTGCCAGCAGCCTAAAAGCTAACTATGGCTACACCTTC. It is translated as CASSLKANYGYTF.

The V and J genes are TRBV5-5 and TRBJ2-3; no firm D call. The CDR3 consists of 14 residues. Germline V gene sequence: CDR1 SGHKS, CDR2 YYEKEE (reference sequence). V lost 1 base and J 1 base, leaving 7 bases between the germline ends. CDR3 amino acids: CASSLRLGTDTQYF. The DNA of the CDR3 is TGTGCCAGCAGCTTGAGGCTTGGCACAGATACGCAGTATTTT.

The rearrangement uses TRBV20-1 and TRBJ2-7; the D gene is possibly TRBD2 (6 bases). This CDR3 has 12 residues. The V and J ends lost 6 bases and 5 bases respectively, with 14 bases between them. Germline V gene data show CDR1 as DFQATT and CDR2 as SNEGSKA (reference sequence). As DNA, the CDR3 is TGCAGTGCGCCCGGGACTTTCCACGAGCAGTACTTC. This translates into CSAPGTFHEQYF.

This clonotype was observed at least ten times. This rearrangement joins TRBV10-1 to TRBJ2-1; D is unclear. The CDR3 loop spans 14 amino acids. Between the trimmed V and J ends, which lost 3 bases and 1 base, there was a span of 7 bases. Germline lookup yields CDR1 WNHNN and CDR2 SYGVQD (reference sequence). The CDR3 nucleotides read TGCGCCAGCAGTGATCGCGGATCCTACAATGAGCAGTTCTTC. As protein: CASSDRGSYNEQFF.

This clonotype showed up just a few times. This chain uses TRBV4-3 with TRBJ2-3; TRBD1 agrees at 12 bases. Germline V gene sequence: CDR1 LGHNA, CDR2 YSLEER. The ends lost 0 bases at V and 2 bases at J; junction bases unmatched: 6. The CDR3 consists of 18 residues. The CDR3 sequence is CASSQDPPGQGATDTQYF. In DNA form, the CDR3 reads TGCGCCAGCAGCCAAGACCCCCCGGGACAGGGGGCCACAGATACGCAGTATTTT.

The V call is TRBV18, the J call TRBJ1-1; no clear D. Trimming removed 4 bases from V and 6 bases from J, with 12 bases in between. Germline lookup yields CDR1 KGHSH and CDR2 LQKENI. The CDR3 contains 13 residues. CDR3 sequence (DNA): TGTGCCAGCTCACAAAGCTCGCGGTCTGAAGCTTTCTTT. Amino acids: CASSQSSRSEAFF.

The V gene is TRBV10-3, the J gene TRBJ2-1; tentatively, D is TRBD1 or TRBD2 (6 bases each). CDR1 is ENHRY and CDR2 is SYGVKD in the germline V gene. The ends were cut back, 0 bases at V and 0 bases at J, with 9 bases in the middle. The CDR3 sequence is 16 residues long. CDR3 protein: CAISESPGASYNEQFF. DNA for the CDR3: TGTGCCATCAGTGAGTCTCCGGGGGCCTCCTACAATGAGCAGTTCTTC.

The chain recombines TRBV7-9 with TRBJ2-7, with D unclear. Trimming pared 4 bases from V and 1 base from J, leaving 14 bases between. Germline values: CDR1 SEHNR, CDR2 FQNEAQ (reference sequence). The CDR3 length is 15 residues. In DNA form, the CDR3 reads TGTGCCAGCAGCTATCACCTTGGGCCATCCTACGAGCAGTACTTC. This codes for CASSYHLGPSYEQYF.

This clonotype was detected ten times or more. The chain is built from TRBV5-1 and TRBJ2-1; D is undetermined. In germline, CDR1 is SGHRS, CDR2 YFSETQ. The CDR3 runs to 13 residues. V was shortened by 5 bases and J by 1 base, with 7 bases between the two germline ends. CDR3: CASRPGSYNEQFF. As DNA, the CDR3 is TGCGCCAGCAGGCCTGGATCCTACAATGAGCAGTTCTTC.

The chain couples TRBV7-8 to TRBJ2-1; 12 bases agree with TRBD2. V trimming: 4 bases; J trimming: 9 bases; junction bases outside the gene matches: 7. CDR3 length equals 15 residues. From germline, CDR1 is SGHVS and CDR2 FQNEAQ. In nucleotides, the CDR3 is TGTGCCAGCAGCTCCCCGGGACTAGCGGGCTTTGAGCAGTTCTTC. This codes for CASSSPGLAGFEQFF.

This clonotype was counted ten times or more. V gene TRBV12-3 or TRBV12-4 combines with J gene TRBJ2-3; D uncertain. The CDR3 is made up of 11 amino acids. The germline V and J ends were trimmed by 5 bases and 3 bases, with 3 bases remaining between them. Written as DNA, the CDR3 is TGTGCCAGCAGTCAGACAGATACGCAGTATTTT. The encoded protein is CASSQTDTQYF.

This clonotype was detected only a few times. CDR3 amino acids: CASSITGFGELFF. CDR3 bases: TGTGCCAGCAGTATTACAGGGTTCGGGGAGCTGTTTTTT. The rearrangement links TRBV2 to TRBJ2-2; D perhaps matches TRBD1 (6 bases). This CDR3 spans 13 amino acids. Trimming shortened V by 5 bases and J by 7 bases, and 11 bases separated the two germline ends. Germline-derived CDR1 and CDR2 are SNHLY and FYNNEI. Together with reference TRBV2 and TRBJ2-2, the CDR3 gives the full variable domain: EPEVTQTPSHQVTQMGQEVILRCVPISNHLYFYWYRQILGQKVEFLVSFYNNEISEKSEIFDDQFSVERPDGSNFTLKIRSTKLEDSAMYFCASSITGFGELFFGEGSRLTVL.

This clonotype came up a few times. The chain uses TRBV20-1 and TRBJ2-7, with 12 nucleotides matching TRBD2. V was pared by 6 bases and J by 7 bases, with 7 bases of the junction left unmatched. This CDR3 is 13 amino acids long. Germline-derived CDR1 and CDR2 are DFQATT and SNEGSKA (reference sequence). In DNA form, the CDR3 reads TGCAGTGCAAATGGACTAGCGGGGCTAGAGCAGTACTTC. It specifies CSANGLAGLEQYF.

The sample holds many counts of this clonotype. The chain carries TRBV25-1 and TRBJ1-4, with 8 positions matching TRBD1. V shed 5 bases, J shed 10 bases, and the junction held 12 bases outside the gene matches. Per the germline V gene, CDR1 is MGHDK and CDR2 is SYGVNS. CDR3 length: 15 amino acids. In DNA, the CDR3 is TGTGCCAGCAGTTTGTTCGGAACAGGGGGAGGAAAACTGTTTTTT. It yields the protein CASSLFGTGGGKLFF.

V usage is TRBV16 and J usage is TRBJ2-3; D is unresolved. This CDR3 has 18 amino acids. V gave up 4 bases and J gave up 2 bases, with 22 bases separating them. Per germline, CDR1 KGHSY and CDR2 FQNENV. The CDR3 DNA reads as TGTGCCAGCAGCCCCGATGACCCCCACACACACATCACAGATACGCAGTATTTT. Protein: CASSPDDPHTHITDTQYF.

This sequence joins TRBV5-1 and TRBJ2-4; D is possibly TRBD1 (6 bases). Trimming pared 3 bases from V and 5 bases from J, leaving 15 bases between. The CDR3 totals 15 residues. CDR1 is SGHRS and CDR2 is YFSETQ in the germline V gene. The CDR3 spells CASSSGLQGENIQYF. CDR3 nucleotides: TGCGCCAGCAGCTCTGGTTTACAGGGAGAAAACATTCAGTACTTC.

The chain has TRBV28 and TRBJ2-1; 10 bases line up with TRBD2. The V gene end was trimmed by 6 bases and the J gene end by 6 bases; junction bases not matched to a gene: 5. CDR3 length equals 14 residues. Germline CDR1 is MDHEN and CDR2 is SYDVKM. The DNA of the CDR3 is TGTGCCAGCAGCAGCGGGGGGGCGCTCAATGAGCAGTTCTTC. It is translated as CASSSGGALNEQFF. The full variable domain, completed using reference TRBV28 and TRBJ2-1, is DVKVTQSSRYLVKRTGEKVFLECVQDMDHENMFWYRQDPGLGLRLIYFSYDVKMKEKGDIPEGYSVSREKKERFSLILESASTNQTSMYLCASSSGGALNEQFFGPGTRLTVL.

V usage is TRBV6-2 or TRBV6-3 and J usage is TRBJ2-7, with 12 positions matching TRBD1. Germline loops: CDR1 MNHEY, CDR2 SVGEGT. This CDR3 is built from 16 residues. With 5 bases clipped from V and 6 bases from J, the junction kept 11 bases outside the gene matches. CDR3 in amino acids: CASSRFPGQGAGEQYF. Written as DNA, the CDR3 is TGTGCCAGCAGTCGATTTCCGGGACAGGGGGCTGGCGAGCAGTACTTC.

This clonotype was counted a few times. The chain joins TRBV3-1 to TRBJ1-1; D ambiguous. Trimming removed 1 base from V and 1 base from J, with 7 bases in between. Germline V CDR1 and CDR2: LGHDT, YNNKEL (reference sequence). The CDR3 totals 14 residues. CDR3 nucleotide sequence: TGTGCCAGCAGCCAAGGACGACAGAACACTGAAGCTTTCTTT. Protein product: CASSQGRQNTEAFF.

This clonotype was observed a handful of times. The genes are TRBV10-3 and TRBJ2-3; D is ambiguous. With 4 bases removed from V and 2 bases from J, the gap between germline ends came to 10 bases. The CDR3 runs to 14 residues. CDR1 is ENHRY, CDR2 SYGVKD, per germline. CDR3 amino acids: CAISGGAATDTQYF. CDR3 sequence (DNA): TGTGCCATCAGTGGCGGTGCGGCCACAGATACGCAGTATTTT.

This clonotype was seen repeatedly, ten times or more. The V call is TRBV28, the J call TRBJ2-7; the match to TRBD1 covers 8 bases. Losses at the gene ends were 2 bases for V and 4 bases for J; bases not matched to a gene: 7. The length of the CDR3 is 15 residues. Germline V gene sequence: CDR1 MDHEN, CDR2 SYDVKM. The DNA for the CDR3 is TGTGCCAGCAGTTTAGGGACAGGAGAAGGGTACGAGCAGTACTTC. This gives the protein CASSLGTGEGYEQYF.

The CDR3 sequence: CATRGGTSTEAFF. CDR3 nucleotides: TGTGCCACCAGAGGTGGGACAAGCACTGAAGCTTTCTTT. This sequence joins TRBV10-3 and TRBJ1-1; D may be TRBD1 (6 bases). The CDR3 consists of 13 residues. CDR1 and CDR2 from the germline V gene are ENHRY and SYGVKD. Trimming took 10 bases from V and 4 from J, leaving 16 bases between them.

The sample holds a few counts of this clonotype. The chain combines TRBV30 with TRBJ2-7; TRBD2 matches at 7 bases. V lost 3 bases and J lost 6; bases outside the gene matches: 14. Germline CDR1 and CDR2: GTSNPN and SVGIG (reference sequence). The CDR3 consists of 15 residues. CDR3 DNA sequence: TGTGCCTGGAGCCTCTCGAGGGAAAGGACTAGCGAGCAGTACTTC. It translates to CAWSLSRERTSEQYF.

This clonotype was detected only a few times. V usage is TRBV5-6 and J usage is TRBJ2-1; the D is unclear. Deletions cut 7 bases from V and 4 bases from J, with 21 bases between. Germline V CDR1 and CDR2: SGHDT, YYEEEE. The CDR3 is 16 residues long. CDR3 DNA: TGTGCCAGCCAAGTGGGTCCGCGACACGTATACAATGAGCAGTTCTTC. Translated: CASQVGPRHVYNEQFF.

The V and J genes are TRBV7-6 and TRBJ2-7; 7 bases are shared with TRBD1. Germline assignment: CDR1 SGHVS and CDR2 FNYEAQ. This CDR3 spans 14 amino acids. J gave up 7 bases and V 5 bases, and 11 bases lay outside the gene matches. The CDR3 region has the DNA TGTGCCAGCAGCCCCAACAGGGGTCAGGGGGAGCAGTACTTC. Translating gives CASSPNRGQGEQYF.